This T cell receptor (beta chain) was found in a study of T-cell reconstitution after alpha-beta-depleted transplantation in children. The CDR3 contains 16 residues. Per the germline V gene, CDR1 is MGHRA and CDR2 is YSYEKL. The V and J ends lost 4 bases and 6 bases, in that order; junction bases with no gene match: 7. For TCRbeta, the library was prepared with unique molecular identifiers. TCRdb reprocessed the PCR reads with MiXCR, giving one entry per CDR3 protein. Here the sample spans about 340,000 distinct CDR3 sequences, under 13% being singletons. The sample was PBMCs from the stem cell graft donor, taken from the stem cell graft. The clonotype was recovered from a human donor who donated a stem cell graft to a child with acute lymphoblastic leukemia. The chain employs TRBV4-1 and TRBJ2-7; 15 positions match TRBD2. The CDR3 reads CASSPGLAGGWSEQYF. In DNA, the CDR3 is TGCGCCAGCAGCCCGGGACTAGCGGGAGGATGGAGCGAGCAGTACTTC.